The 2 T cell receptor beta chains below all came from one sample that was sequenced in a study of T cell responses to AZD1222 COVID-19 vaccine (dated by TCRdb to about 2021). Library preparation used the immunoSEQ multiplex PCR assay. TCRdb provides this immuneACCESS table in a form limited to in-frame rearrangements. Some clones are lacking; in checked studies, under half of them reflect an unresolved V gene, and why the rest are absent is not known. The sample yields roughly 120,000 clones; 75% to 90% were counted once. About 4.3% of the sample lies in the top ten. This sample's time point label indicates: about 28 days (+/-7) after the second vaccine dose. This specimen consisted of peripheral blood, obtained 28 days after the second AZD1222 dose. The receptors here all came from an adult who received the AZD1222 COVID-19 vaccine.

This clone was picked up one time. The chain employs TRBV12-3 or TRBV12-4 and TRBJ1-1; 10 positions match TRBD1. The CDR3 has 13 amino acids. V gave up 6 bases and J gave up 6 bases; unmatched junction bases: 4. The CDR3, as DNA: TGTGCCAGCAGATACGGACAGGGGGCTGAAGCTTTCTTT. Its protein product is CASRYGQGAEAFF.

The rearrangement links TRBV9 to TRBJ1-1, with 7 bases aligning to TRBD1. CDR1 and CDR2 from the germline V gene are SGDLS and YYNGEE. The V and J ends lost 2 bases and 5 bases, in that order; junction bases with no gene match: 6. This CDR3 comprises 14 residues. The CDR3 spells CASSVRGIRTEAFF. In DNA, the CDR3 is TGTGCCAGCAGCGTCAGGGGGATTCGGACTGAAGCTTTCTTT.